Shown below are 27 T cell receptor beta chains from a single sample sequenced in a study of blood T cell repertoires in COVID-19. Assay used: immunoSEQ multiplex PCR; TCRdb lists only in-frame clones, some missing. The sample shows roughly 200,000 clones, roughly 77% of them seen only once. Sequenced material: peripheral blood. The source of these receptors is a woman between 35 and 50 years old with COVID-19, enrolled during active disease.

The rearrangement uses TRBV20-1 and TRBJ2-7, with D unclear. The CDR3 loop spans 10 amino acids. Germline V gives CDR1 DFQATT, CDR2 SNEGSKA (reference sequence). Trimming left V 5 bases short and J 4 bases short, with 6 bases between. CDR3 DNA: TGCAGTGCTGGCATATACGAGCAGTACTTC. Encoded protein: CSAGIYEQYF.

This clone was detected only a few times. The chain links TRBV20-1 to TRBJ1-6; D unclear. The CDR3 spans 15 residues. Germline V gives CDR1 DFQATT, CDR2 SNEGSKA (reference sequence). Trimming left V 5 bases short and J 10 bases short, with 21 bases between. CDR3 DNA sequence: TGCAGTGCTGGTGCCCGGGGAGCAAGGAGCTCACCCCTCCACTTT. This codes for CSAGARGARSSPLHF.

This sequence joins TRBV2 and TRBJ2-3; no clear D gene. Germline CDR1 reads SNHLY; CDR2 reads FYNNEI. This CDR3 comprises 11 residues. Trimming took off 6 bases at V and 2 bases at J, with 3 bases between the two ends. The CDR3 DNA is TGTGCCAGCAGCATCACAGATACGCAGTATTTT. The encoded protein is CASSITDTQYF.

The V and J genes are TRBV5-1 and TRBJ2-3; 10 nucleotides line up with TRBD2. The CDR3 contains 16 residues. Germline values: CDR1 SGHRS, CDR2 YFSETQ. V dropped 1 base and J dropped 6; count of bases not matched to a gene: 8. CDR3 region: CASSLRAGGPSDTQYF. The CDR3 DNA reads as TGCGCCAGCAGCTTGCGAGCGGGAGGGCCATCGGATACGCAGTATTTT.

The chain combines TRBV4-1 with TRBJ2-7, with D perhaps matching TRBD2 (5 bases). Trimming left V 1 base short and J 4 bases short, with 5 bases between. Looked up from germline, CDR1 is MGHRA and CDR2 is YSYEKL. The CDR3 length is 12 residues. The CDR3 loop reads CASSQGTYEQYF. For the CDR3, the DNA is TGCGCCAGCAGCCAAGGGACTTACGAGCAGTACTTC.

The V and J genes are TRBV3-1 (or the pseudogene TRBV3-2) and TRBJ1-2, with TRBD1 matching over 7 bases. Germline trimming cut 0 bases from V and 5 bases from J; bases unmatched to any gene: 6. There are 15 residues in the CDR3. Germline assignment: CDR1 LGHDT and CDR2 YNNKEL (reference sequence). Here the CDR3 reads CASSQDLGTVYGYTF. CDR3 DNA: TGTGCCAGCAGCCAAGATCTAGGGACAGTTTATGGCTACACCTTC.

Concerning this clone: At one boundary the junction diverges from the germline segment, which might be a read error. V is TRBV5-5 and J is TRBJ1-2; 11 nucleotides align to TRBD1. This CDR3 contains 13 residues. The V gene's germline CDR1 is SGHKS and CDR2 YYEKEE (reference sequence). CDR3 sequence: CASILGTGGGYTF. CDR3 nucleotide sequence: TGTGCCAGCATCTTGGGGACAGGGGGAGGCTACACCTTC.

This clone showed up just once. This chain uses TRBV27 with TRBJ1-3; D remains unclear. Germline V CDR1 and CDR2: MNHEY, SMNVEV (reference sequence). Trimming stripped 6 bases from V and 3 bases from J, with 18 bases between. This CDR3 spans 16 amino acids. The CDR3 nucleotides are TGTGCCAGCAGAGACCCAACGGGGAGGTTTGGAAACACCATATATTTT. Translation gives CASRDPTGRFGNTIYF.

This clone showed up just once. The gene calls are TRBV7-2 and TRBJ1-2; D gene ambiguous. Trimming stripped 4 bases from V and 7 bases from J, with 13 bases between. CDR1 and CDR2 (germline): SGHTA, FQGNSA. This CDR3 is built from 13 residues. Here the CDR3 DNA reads TGTGCCAGCAGCTCAGCCAGTTTTGTTGGCTACACCTTC. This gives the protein CASSSASFVGYTF.

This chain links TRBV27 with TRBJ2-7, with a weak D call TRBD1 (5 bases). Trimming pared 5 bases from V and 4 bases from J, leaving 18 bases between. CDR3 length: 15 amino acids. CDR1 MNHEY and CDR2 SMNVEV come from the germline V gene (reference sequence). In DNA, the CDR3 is TGTGCCAGCAGTGTCGACAGTGCGGTCCCGTACGAGCAGTACTTC. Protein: CASSVDSAVPYEQYF.

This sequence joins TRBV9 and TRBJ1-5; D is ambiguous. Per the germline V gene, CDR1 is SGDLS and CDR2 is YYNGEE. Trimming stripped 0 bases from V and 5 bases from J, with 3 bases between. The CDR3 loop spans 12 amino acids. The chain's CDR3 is CASSVGDQPQHF. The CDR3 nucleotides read TGTGCCAGCAGCGTAGGAGATCAGCCCCAGCATTTT.

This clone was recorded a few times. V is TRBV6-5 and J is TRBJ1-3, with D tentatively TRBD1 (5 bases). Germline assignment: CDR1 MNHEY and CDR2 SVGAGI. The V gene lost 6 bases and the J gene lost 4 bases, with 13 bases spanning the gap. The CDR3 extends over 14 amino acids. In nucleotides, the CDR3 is TGTGCCAGCAGACCTCTCAGGGCCGGAAACACCATATATTTT. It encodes CASRPLRAGNTIYF.

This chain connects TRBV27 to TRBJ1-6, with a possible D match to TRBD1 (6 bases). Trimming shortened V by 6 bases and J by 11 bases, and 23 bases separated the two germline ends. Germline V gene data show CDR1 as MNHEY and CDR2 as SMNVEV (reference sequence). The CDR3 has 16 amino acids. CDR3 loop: CASRPQTGGTGAPLHF. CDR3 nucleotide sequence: TGTGCCAGCAGACCTCAGACGGGGGGCACAGGAGCACCCCTCCACTTT.

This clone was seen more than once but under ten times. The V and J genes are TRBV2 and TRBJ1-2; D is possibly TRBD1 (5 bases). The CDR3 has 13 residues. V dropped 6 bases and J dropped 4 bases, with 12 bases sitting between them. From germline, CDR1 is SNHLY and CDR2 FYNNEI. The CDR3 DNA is TGTGCCAGCAGCCTGACAGCCGGCTATGGCTACACCTTC. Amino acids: CASSLTAGYGYTF. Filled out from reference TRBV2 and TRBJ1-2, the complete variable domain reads EPEVTQTPSHQVTQMGQEVILRCVPISNHLYFYWYRQILGQKVEFLVSFYNNEISEKSEIFDDQFSVERPDGSNFTLKIRSTKLEDSAMYFCASSLTAGYGYTFGSGTRLTVV.

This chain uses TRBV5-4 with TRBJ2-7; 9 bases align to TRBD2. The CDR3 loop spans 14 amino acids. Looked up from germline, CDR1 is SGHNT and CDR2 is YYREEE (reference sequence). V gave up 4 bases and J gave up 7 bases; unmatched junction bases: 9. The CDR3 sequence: CASSNKRGEYEQYF. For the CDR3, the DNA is TGTGCCAGCAGCAACAAGCGGGGGGAGTATGAGCAGTACTTC.

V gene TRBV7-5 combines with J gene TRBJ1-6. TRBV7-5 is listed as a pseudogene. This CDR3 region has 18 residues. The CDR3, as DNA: TGTGTCAGAAGCTTAGGAGAGGGGAGGATGCCCTATAATTCACCCCTCCACTTT. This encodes CVRSLGEGRMPYNSPLHF.

This chain's CDR3 is CASSPSGKSTDTQYF. CDR3 nucleotide sequence: TGTGCCAGCAGCCCCAGCGGGAAGAGCACAGATACGCAGTATTTT. The genes are TRBV7-9 and TRBJ2-3; TRBD2 agrees at 7 bases. The length of the CDR3 is 15 residues. Germline V gives CDR1 SEHNR, CDR2 FQNEAQ (reference sequence). V trimming: 5 bases; J trimming: 0 bases; junction bases outside the gene matches: 5.

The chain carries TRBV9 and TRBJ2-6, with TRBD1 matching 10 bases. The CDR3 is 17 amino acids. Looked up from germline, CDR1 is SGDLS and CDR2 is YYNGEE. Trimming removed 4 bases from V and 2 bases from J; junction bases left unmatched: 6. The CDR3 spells CASSPRQGATGANVLTF. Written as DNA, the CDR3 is TGTGCCAGCAGCCCCCGACAGGGGGCTACTGGGGCCAACGTCCTGACTTTC.

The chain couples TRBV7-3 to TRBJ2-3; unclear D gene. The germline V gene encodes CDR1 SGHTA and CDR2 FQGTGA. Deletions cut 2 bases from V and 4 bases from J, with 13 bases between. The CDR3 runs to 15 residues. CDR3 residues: CASSLGPPPADTQYF. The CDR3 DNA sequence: TGTGCCAGCAGCTTAGGTCCCCCCCCGGCAGATACGCAGTATTTT.

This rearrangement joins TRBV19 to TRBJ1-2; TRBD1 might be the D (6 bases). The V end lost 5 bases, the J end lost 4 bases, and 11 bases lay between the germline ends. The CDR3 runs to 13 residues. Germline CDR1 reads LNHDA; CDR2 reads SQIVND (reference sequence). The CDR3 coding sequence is TGTGCCAGTAGTTCGACAGGTCCCTATGGCTACACCTTC. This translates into CASSSTGPYGYTF. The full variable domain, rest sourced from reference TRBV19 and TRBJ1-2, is DGGITQSPKYLFRKEGQNVTLSCEQNLNHDAMYWYRQDPGQGLRLIYYSQIVNDFQKGDIAEGYSVSREKKESFPLTVTSAQKNPTAFYLCASSSTGPYGYTFGSGTRLTVV.

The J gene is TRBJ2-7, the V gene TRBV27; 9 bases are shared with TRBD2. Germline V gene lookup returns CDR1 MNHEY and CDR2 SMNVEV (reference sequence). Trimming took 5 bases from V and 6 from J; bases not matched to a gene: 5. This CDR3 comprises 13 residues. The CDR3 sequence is CASSLKRGVEQYF. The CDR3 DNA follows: TGTGCCAGCAGTCTGAAGCGGGGGGTCGAGCAGTACTTC.

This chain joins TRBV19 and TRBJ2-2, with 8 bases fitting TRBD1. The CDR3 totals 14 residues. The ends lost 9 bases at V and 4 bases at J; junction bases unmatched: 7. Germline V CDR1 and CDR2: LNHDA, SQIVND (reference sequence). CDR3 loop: CASVGTGRTGELFF. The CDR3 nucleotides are TGTGCCAGCGTGGGGACAGGACGCACCGGGGAGCTGTTTTTT.

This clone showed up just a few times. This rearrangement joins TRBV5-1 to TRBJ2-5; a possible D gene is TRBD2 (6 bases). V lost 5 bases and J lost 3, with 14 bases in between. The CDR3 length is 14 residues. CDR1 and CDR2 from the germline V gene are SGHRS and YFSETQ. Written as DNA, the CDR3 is TGCGCCAGCAGGGACGGGACTTCAAAAGAGACCCAGTACTTC. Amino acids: CASRDGTSKETQYF.

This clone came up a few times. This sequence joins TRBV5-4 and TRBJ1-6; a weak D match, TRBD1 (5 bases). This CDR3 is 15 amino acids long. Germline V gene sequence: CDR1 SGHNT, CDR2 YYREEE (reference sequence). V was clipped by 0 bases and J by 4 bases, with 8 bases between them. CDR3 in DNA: TGTGCCAGCAGCTTGGGGGGGGAGTATAATTCACCCCTCCACTTT. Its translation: CASSLGGEYNSPLHF. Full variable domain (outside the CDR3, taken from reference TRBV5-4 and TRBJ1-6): ETGVTQSPTHLIKTRGQQVTLRCSSQSGHNTVSWYQQALGQGPQFIFQYYREEENGRGNFPPRFSGLQFPNYSSELNVNALELDDSALYLCASSLGGEYNSPLHFGNGTRLTVT.

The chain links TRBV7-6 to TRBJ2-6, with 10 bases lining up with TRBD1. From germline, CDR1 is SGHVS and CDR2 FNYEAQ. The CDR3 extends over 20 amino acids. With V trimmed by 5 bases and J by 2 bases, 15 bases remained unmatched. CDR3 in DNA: TGTGCCAGCAGCCGGAAGCCCCCGGGACAGGGGACGGCTGGGGCCAACGTCCTGACTTTC. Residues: CASSRKPPGQGTAGANVLTF. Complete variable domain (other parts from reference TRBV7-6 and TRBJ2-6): GAGVSQSPRYKVTKRGQDVALRCDPISGHVSLYWYRQALGQGPEFLTYFNYEAQQDKSGLPNDRFSAERPEGSISTLTIQRTEQRDSAMYRCASSRKPPGQGTAGANVLTFGAGSRLTVL.

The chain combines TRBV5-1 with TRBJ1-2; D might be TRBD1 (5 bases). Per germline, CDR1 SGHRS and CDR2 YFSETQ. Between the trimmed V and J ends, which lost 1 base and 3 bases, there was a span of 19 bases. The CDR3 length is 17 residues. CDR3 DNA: TGCGCCAGCAGCTTGTGGGGTTATGGGGGGTCGGACTATGGCTACACCTTC. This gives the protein CASSLWGYGGSDYGYTF.

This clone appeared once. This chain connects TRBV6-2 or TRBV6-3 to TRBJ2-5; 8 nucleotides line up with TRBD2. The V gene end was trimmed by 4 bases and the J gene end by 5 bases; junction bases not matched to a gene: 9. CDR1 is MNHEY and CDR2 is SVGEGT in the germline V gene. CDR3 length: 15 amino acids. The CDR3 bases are TGTGCCAGCAGTTCGGGGGGGGCGAATCGGGAGACCCAGTACTTC. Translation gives CASSSGGANRETQYF.